This T cell receptor (beta chain) was identified during a study of control samples from healthy donors and cancer patients. Sequencing used immunoSEQ multiplex PCR; TCRdb keeps in-frame clones, though not all of them. The sample holds 80,000 to 100,000 clones, over 85% seen once. Points on this clone: In the same sample, other DNA sequences code for this CDR3.

J lost 5 bases, V lost 2 bases, and 4 bases had no gene match. CDR3 length: 14 residues. Germline assignment: CDR1 SGHTA and CDR2 FQGNSA. The clonotype originates from a human donor in good health. The donor label of this sample is uncertain. The sequenced sample was blood. The chain joins TRBV7-2 to TRBJ2-5; 8 bases align to TRBD1. CDR3 sequence: CASSLTGGWETQYF. CDR3 nucleotides: TGTGCCAGCAGCTTAACAGGGGGTTGGGAGACCCAGTACTTC.